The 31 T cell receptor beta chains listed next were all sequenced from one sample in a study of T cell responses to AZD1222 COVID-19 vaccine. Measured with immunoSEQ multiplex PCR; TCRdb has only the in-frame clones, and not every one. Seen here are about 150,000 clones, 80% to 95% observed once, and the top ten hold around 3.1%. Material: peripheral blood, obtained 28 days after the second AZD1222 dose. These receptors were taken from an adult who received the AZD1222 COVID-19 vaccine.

The CDR3, as DNA: TGTGCCAGCAGCCCCAGTGCTTCCCCTCACGTGAGGATTAATTCACCCCTCCACTTT. Encoded protein: CASSPSASPHVRINSPLHF. The chain combines TRBV4-2 with TRBJ1-6, with D unclear. V dropped 4 bases and J dropped 6 bases, with 25 bases sitting between them. Germline CDR1 is LGHNA and CDR2 is YNFKEQ. This CDR3 is built from 19 residues.

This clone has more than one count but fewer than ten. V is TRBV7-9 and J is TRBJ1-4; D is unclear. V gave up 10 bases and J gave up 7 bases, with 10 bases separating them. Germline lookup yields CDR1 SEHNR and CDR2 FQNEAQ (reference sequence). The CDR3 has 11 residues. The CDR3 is CATQGSEKLFF. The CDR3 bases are TGTGCCACGCAAGGGAGTGAAAAACTGTTTTTT.

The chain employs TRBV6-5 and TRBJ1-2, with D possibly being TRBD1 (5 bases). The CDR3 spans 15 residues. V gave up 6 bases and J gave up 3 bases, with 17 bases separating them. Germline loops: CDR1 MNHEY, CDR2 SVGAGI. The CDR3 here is CASRWDSYGDYGYTF. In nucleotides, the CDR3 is TGTGCCAGCAGGTGGGACTCCTACGGAGACTATGGCTACACCTTC.

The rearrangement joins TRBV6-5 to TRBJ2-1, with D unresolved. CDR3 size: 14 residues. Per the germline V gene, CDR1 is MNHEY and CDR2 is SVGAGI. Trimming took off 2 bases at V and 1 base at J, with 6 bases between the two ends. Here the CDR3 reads CASSYQGSYNEQFF. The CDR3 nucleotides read TGTGCCAGCAGTTACCAAGGATCCTACAATGAGCAGTTCTTC.

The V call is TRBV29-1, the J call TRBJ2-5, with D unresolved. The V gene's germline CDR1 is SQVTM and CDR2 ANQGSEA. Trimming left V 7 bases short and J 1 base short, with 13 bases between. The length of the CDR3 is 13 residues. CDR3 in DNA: TGCAGCGAAGTGGCCGGACCCCAAGAGACCCAGTACTTC. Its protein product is CSEVAGPQETQYF. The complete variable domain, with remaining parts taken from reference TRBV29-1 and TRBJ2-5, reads SAVISQKPSRDICQRGTSLTIQCQVDSQVTMMFWYRQQPGQSLTLIATANQGSEATYESGFVIDKFPISRPNLTFSTLTVSNMSPEDSSIYLCSEVAGPQETQYFGPGTRLLVL.

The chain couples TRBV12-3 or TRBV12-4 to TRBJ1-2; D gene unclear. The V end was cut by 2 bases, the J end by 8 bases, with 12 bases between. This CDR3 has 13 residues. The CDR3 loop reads CASSLIRGRGYTF. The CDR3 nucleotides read TGTGCCAGCAGTTTAATCAGAGGCAGGGGCTACACCTTC.

The CDR3 loop reads CASSHTGTEAFF. The CDR3, as DNA: TGTGCCAGCAGCCATACAGGCACTGAAGCTTTCTTT. The rearrangement links TRBV7-9 to TRBJ1-1, with D tentatively TRBD1 (5 bases). Trimming shortened V by 5 bases and J by 4 bases, and 8 bases separated the two germline ends. Germline V gene data show CDR1 as SEHNR and CDR2 as FQNEAQ (reference sequence). This CDR3 region has 12 residues.

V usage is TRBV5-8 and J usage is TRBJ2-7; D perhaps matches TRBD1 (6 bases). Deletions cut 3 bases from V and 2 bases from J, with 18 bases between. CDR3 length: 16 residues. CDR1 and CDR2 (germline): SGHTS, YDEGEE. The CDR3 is CASSSKAGTYTYEQYF. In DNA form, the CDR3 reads TGTGCCAGCAGCTCGAAAGCCGGGACATACACCTACGAGCAGTACTTC.

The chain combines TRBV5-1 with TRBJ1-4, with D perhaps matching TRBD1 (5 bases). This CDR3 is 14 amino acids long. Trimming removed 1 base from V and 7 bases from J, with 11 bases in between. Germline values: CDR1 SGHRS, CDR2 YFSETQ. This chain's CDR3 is CASSLRQGGEKLFF. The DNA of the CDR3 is TGCGCCAGCAGCTTGCGGCAGGGCGGTGAAAAACTGTTTTTT.

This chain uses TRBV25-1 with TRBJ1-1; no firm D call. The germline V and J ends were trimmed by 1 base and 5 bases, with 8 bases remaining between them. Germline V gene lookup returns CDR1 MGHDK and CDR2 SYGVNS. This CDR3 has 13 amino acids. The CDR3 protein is CASSEWGTTEAFF. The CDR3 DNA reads TGTGCCAGCAGTGAATGGGGTACGACTGAAGCTTTCTTT.

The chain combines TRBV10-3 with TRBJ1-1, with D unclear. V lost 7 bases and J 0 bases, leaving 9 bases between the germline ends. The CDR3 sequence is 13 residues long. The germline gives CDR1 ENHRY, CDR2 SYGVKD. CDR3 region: CAITGKMNTEAFF. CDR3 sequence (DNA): TGTGCCATCACAGGTAAAATGAACACTGAAGCTTTCTTT.

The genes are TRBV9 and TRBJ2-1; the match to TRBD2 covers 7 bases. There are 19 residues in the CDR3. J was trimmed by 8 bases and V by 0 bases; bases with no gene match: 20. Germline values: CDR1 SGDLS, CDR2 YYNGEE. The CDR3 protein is CASSVVGASGEFFPDEQFF. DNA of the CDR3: TGTGCCAGCAGCGTAGTAGGGGCTAGCGGAGAATTCTTCCCCGATGAGCAGTTCTTC.

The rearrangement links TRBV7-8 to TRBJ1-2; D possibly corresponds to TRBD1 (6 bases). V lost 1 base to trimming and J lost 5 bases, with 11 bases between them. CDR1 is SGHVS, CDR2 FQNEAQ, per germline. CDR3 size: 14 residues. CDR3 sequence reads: CASSLDPGDYGYTF. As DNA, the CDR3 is TGTGCCAGCAGCTTAGATCCAGGGGATTATGGCTACACCTTC. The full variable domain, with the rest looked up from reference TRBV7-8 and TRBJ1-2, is GAGVSQSPRYKVAKRGQDVALRCDPISGHVSLFWYQQALGQGPEFLTYFQNEAQLDKSGLPSDRFFAERPEGSVSTLKIQRTQQEDSAVYLCASSLDPGDYGYTFGSGTRLTVV.

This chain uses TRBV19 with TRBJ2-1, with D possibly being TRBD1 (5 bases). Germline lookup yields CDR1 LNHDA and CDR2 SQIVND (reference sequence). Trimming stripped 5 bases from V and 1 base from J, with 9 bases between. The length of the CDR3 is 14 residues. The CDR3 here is CASSSDRSYNEQFF. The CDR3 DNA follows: TGTGCCAGTAGTTCCGACAGATCCTACAATGAGCAGTTCTTC.

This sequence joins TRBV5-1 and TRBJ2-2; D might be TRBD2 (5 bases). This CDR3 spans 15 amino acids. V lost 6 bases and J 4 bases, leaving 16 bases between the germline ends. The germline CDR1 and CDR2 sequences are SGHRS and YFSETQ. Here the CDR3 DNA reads TGCGCCAGCACCCCCCGGACTCCGGGCACCGGGGAGCTGTTTTTT. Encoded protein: CASTPRTPGTGELFF.

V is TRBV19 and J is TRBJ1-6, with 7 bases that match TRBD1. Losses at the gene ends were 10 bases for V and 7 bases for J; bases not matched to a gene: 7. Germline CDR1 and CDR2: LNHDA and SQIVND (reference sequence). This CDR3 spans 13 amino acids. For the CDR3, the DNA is TGTGCCACCAGGGACAGTTACAATTCACCCCTCCACTTT. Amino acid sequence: CATRDSYNSPLHF.

CDR3 sequence: CASSKEGDKNTEAFF. The CDR3 DNA reads TGTGCCAGCAGCAAAGAGGGAGATAAGAACACTGAAGCTTTCTTT. The gene calls are TRBV21-1 and TRBJ1-1. TRBV21-1 represents a pseudogene. This CDR3 contains 15 residues.

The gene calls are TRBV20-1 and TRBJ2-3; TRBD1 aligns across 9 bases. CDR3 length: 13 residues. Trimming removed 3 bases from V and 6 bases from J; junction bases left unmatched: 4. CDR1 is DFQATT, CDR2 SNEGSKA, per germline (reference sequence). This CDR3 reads CSASLTGGDTQYF. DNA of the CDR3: TGCAGTGCTAGTTTAACAGGGGGCGATACGCAGTATTTT.

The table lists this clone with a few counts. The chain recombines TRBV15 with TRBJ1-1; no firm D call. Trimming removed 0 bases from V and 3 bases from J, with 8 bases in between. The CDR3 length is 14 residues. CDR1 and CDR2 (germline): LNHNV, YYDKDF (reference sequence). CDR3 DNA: TGTGCCACCAGCAGAGATCGGGGTTACACTGAAGCTTTCTTT. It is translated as CATSRDRGYTEAFF.

The CDR3 here is CAWSTGTGDFEQYF. The CDR3 DNA sequence: TGTGCCTGGAGTACCGGGACAGGAGACTTCGAGCAGTACTTC. The chain links TRBV30 to TRBJ2-7, with 8 bases matching TRBD1. Germline lookup yields CDR1 GTSNPN and CDR2 SVGIG (reference sequence). The junction had 9 bases not matched to a gene; V was cut back by 2 bases and J by 6 bases. The CDR3 is made up of 14 amino acids.

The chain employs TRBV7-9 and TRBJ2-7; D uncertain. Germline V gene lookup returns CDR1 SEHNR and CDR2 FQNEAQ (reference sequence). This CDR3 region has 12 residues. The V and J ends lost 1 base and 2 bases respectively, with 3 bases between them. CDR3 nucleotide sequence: TGTGCCAGCAGCTTAGGGACCTACGAGCAGTACTTC. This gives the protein CASSLGTYEQYF. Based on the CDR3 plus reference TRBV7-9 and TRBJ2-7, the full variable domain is DTGVSQNPRHKITKRGQNVTFRCDPISEHNRLYWYRQTLGQGPEFLTYFQNEAQLEKSRLLSDRFSAERPKGSFSTLEIQRTEQGDSAMYLCASSLGTYEQYFGPGTRLTVT.

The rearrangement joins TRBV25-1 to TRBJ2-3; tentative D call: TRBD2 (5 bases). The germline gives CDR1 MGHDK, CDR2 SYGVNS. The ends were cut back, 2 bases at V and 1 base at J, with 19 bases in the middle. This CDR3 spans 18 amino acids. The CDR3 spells CASSEPPRGPGGTDTQYF. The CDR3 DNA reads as TGTGCCAGCAGTGAACCCCCCCGCGGGCCTGGCGGCACAGATACGCAGTATTTT.

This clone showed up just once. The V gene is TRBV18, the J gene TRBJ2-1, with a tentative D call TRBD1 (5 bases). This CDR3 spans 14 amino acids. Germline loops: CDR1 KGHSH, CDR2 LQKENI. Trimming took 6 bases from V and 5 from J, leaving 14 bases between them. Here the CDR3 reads CASSWAREDNEQFF. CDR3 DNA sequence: TGTGCCAGCTCCTGGGCCAGGGAAGACAATGAGCAGTTCTTC.

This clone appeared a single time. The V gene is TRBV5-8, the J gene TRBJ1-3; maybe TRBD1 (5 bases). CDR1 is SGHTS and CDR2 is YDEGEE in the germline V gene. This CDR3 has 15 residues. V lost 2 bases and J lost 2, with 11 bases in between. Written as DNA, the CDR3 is TGTGCCAGCAGCTTTTCCGGGGGAGCTGGAAACACCATATATTTT. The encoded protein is CASSFSGGAGNTIYF.

The CDR3: CASSPGGTYEQYF. The CDR3 bases are TGTGCCAGCAGCCCGGGAGGGACCTACGAGCAGTACTTC. This chain uses TRBV12-3 or TRBV12-4 with TRBJ2-7, with TRBD2 identical over 8 bases. The CDR3 is 13 residues long. The junction had 3 bases not matched to a gene; V was cut back by 6 bases and J by 2 bases.

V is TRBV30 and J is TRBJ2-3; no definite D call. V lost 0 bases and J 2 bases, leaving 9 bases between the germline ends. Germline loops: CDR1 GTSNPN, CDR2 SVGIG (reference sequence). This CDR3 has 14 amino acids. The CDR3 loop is CAWSVRKVTDTQYF. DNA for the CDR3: TGTGCCTGGAGTGTACGTAAGGTCACAGATACGCAGTATTTT.

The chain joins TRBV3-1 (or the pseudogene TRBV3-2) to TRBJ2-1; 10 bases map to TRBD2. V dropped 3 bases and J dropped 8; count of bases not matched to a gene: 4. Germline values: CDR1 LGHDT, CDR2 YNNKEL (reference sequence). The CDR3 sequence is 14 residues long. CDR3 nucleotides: TGTGCCAGCAGCCAGTGGCTAGCGGGAGATGAGCAGTTCTTC. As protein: CASSQWLAGDEQFF.

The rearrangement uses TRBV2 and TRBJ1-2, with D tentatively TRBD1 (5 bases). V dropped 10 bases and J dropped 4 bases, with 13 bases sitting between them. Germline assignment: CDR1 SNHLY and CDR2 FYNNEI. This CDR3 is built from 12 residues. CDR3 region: CAILPGPYGYTF. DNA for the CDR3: TGTGCCATCCTCCCGGGACCCTATGGCTACACCTTC.

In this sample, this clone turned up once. The DNA for the CDR3 is TGTGCCAGCAGCTTAGCGAGCGGGACAGGGGCTGAAAAACTGTTTTTT. This encodes CASSLASGTGAEKLFF. The chain recombines TRBV7-9 with TRBJ1-4; 10 positions agree with TRBD1. There are 16 residues in the CDR3. V gave up 0 bases and J gave up 7 bases; unmatched junction bases: 5. Per the germline V gene, CDR1 is SEHNR and CDR2 is FQNEAQ (reference sequence).

DNA for the CDR3: TGTGCCAGTAGTATAGACGACAGGGGTAATCAGCCCCAGCATTTT. Its protein is CASSIDDRGNQPQHF. The gene calls are TRBV19 and TRBJ1-5; 8 nucleotides line up with TRBD1. Trimming removed 0 bases from V and 4 bases from J; junction bases left unmatched: 2. The length of the CDR3 is 15 residues. Germline V CDR1 and CDR2: LNHDA, SQIVND (reference sequence).

The DNA for the CDR3 is TGTGCCAGCAGCCACTCCTACAATGAGCAGTTCTTC. It yields the protein CASSHSYNEQFF. The chain employs TRBV6-2 or TRBV6-3 and TRBJ2-1; D not certain. V was clipped by 6 bases and J by 0 bases, with 3 bases between them. Germline V gives CDR1 MNHEY, CDR2 SVGEGT. The CDR3 has 12 residues.